The T cell receptor beta chain under discussion was sequenced for a study of shared clonotypes between healthy human individuals. As for the study in general: CD4 naive and CD4 memory each took three plates per donor, while CD8 naive took two and CD8 memory one.

Sequencing used immunoSEQ multiplex PCR; TCRdb keeps in-frame clones, though not all of them. This sample carries roughly 1,800,000 clones, roughly 94% of them seen once, and the ten largest clones take around 1%. Only CD45RO-negative cells positively selected for CCR7 counted as naive CD8 cells, so terminally differentiated effector memory CD45RA+ cells were excluded. General study findings and limits: Unshared clonotypes carried lower generation probabilities than those common to all four donors. For naive CD4 cells, roughly 5.5% of clonotypes were shared across a handful of donors.

The V and J ends lost 1 base and 2 bases respectively, with 9 bases between them. The CDR3 length is 14 residues. Per the germline V gene, CDR1 is SEHNR and CDR2 is FQNEAQ (reference sequence). Of note for this clone: Its antigen remains unidentified.

The clonotype originates from a man younger than 35 in good health. Sample: naive CD8+ T cells sorted from blood. The rearrangement joins TRBV7-9 to TRBJ2-7; no clear D. The CDR3 spells CASSLGIAPYEQYF. The CDR3 DNA sequence: TGTGCCAGCAGCTTAGGTATAGCACCCTACGAGCAGTACTTC.